The rows below give T cell receptor beta chains drawn from one sample of a study of T cell repertoires in ileal Crohn's disease. The table came from immunoSEQ multiplex PCR; TCRdb's copy has only in-frame clones and leaves some out. Found here are tens of thousands of clones, roughly nine tenths of them singletons; the top ten hold approximately 2%. The sequencing sample was made of ileal tissue. The receptors come from an adult with Crohn's disease. CDR3s include the opening cysteine and the closing phenylalanine or tryptophan. Fields, in order: clone size, D gene, J gene, V gene, CDR3 DNA, CDR3 protein. D genes are given only for firm matches. The size of a clone is reported for some rows only, either as once, few or many, or as a class for expanded clones.

size: NA
D: TRBD1
J: TRBJ1-1
V: TRBV6-5
DNA: TGTGCCAGCAGTTACACCGGGACAGTAGGAGCTTTCTTT
CDR3: CASSYTGTVGAFF

size: once
D: NA
J: TRBJ2-6
V: TRBV19
DNA: TGTGCCAGCCTAAGACCGGGCTCTGGGGCCAACGTCCTGACTTTC
CDR3: CASLRPGSGANVLTF

size: NA
D: NA
J: TRBJ2-2
V: TRBV5-1
DNA: TGCGCCAGCAGCTTGTCAGTGGCCAACGCCGGGGAGCTGTTTTTT
CDR3: CASSLSVANAGELFF

size: NA
D: TRBD2
J: TRBJ2-7
V: TRBV28
DNA: TGTGCCAGCACCGGACCCCGGGGGGGCATCTACGAGCAGTACTTC
CDR3: CASTGPRGGIYEQYF

size: NA
D: NA
J: TRBJ1-2
V: TRBV27
DNA: TGTGCCAGCAGTTTAAGACCGCAGGACTATGGCTACACCTTC
CDR3: CASSLRPQDYGYTF

size: NA
D: TRBD1
J: TRBJ2-2
V: TRBV19
DNA: TGTGCCAGTAGTCCTTTGAACCCCCCCAGGGGGCCCGGGGAGCTGTTTTTT
CDR3: CASSPLNPPRGPGELFF

size: once
D: NA
J: TRBJ1-2
V: TRBV6-1
DNA: TGTGCCAGCAGTGAGGACCCGACAGCTAACTATGGCTACACCTTC
CDR3: CASSEDPTANYGYTF

size: NA
D: NA
J: TRBJ1-3
V: TRBV6-5
DNA: TGTGCCAGCCTCGACATTTTTGGAAACACCATATATTTT
CDR3: CASLDIFGNTIYF

size: once
D: NA
J: TRBJ1-6
V: TRBV18
DNA: TGTGCCAGCTCAACTCAGGGTAATTCACCCCTCCACTTT
CDR3: CASSTQGNSPLHF

size: once
D: TRBD2
J: TRBJ2-3
V: TRBV9
DNA: TGTGCCAGCAGCGGGGGGACTAGCGGGTACACAGATACGCAGTATTTT
CDR3: CASSGGTSGYTDTQYF

size: once
D: NA
J: TRBJ2-5
V: TRBV6-1
DNA: TGTGCCAGCAGTAGACAAAGGGGGGAGACCCAGTACTTC
CDR3: CASSRQRGETQYF